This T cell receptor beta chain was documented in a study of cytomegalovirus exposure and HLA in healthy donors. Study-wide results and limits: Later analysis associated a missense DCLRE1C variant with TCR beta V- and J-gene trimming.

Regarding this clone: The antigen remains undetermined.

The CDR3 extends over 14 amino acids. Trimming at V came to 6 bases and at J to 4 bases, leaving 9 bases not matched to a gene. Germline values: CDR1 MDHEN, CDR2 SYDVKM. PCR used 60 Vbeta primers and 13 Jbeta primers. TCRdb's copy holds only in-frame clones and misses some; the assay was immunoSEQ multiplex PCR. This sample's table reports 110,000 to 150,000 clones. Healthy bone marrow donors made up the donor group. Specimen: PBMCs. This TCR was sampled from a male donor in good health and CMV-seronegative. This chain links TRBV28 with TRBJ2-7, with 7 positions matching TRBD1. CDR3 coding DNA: TGTGCCAGCAGCCGACAGGGAATCCTGTACGAGCAGTACTTC. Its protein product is CASSRQGILYEQYF.